The 10 T cell receptor beta chains given below trace back to one sample, sequenced in a study of cytomegalovirus exposure and HLA in healthy donors. The primer mix had 60 Vbeta and 13 Jbeta primers. Sequenced by immunoSEQ multiplex PCR; TCRdb stores in-frame clones only, minus some. The table lists 90,000 to 120,000 clones, roughly 82% of them singletons. The specimen was PBMCs. The receptors stem from a man aged 25 to 40 in good health and CMV-seropositive.

This chain connects TRBV12-5 to TRBJ2-1, with 12 bases that match TRBD2. Germline trimming cut 3 bases from V and 5 bases from J; bases unmatched to any gene: 8. The CDR3 contains 17 residues. Germline CDR1 reads LGHNT; CDR2 reads FRNRAP. The CDR3 nucleotides read TGTGCTAGTGGTTTCGATCTGACTAGCGGGGGACACAATGAGCAGTTCTTC. It translates to CASGFDLTSGGHNEQFF.

In this sample, this clone turned up once. V and J are TRBV14 and TRBJ2-3, with a weak D call TRBD1 (5 bases). Germline values: CDR1 SGHDN, CDR2 FVKESK. V dropped 4 bases and J dropped 4 bases, with 6 bases sitting between them. CDR3 length: 12 amino acids. The CDR3 bases are TGTGCCAGCAGCCCGACAGCAGATACGCAGTATTTT. This sequence encodes CASSPTADTQYF. The variable domain in full, with the rest retrieved from reference TRBV14 and TRBJ2-3, is EAGVTQFPSHSVIEKGQTVTLRCDPISGHDNLYWYRRVMGKEIKFLLHFVKESKQDESGMPNNRFLAERTGGTYSTLKVQPAELEDSGVYFCASSPTADTQYFGPGTRLTVL.

The J gene is TRBJ2-4, the V gene TRBV5-4; tentative D call: TRBD2 (6 bases). V lost 3 bases and J 0 bases, leaving 10 bases between the germline ends. Germline CDR1 and CDR2: SGHNT and YYREEE (reference sequence). The CDR3 length is 15 residues. CDR3 sequence (DNA): TGTGCCAGCAGCTCGGAGGGACTAGCCAAAAACATTCAGTACTTC. Residues: CASSSEGLAKNIQYF.

This clone was seen only a few times. This chain links TRBV5-1 with TRBJ2-7; TRBD1 agrees at 10 bases. This CDR3 region has 14 residues. V lost 3 bases, J lost 2 bases, and 2 bases stayed unmatched. Germline V gene sequence: CDR1 SGHRS, CDR2 YFSETQ. Written as DNA, the CDR3 is TGCGCCAGCAGCTGGGACAGGGGACCCTACGAGCAGTACTTC. Translated, it gives CASSWDRGPYEQYF. Drawing the rest from reference TRBV5-1 and TRBJ2-7, the complete variable domain is KAGVTQTPRYLIKTRGQQVTLSCSPISGHRSVSWYQQTPGQGLQFLFEYFSETQRNKGNFPGRFSGRQFSNSRSEMNVSTLELGDSALYLCASSWDRGPYEQYFGPGTRLTVT.

This sequence joins TRBV5-6 and TRBJ1-5; no firm D call. This CDR3 is 13 amino acids long. V gave up 0 bases and J gave up 6 bases, with 7 bases separating them. CDR1 is SGHDT and CDR2 is YYEEEE in the germline V gene. This chain's CDR3 is CASSLVGSQPQHF. CDR3 coding DNA: TGTGCCAGCAGCTTGGTAGGGAGTCAGCCCCAGCATTTT.

The chain uses TRBV2 and TRBJ2-1; 10 bases match TRBD2. Per the germline V gene, CDR1 is SNHLY and CDR2 is FYNNEI. V dropped 5 bases and J dropped 4; count of bases not matched to a gene: 5. The CDR3 is 15 residues long. CDR3 sequence: CASSTLAGTYNEQFF. DNA for the CDR3: TGTGCCAGCAGTACACTAGCGGGGACTTACAATGAGCAGTTCTTC.

The V and J genes are TRBV4-1 and TRBJ1-2; 7 bases align to TRBD1. The length of the CDR3 is 16 residues. The junction had 7 bases not matched to a gene; V was cut back by 1 base and J by 2 bases. Germline CDR1 is MGHRA and CDR2 is YSYEKL. The CDR3 DNA sequence: TGCGCCAGCAGCCAAGGCCCCCCGACAGGGAACTATGGCTACACCTTC. This gives the protein CASSQGPPTGNYGYTF.

The chain employs TRBV5-1 and TRBJ2-1; TRBD2 agrees at 7 bases. The V and J ends lost 1 base and 4 bases, in that order; junction bases with no gene match: 8. The CDR3 is made up of 16 amino acids. Germline CDR1 SGHRS, CDR2 YFSETQ. The CDR3 bases are TGCGCCAGCAGCTTGCGCGGGGGAATAGCGTACAATGAGCAGTTCTTC. It is translated as CASSLRGGIAYNEQFF. The full variable domain, completed using reference TRBV5-1 and TRBJ2-1, is KAGVTQTPRYLIKTRGQQVTLSCSPISGHRSVSWYQQTPGQGLQFLFEYFSETQRNKGNFPGRFSGRQFSNSRSEMNVSTLELGDSALYLCASSLRGGIAYNEQFFGPGTRLTVL.

This clone was detected once. This sequence joins TRBV7-9 and TRBJ2-2; 7 bases map to TRBD2. Germline loops: CDR1 SEHNR, CDR2 FQNEAQ (reference sequence). The CDR3 has 15 residues. J was trimmed by 4 bases and V by 6 bases; bases with no gene match: 8. The CDR3 coding sequence is TGTGCCAGCAGTTCTCGGGGGGTCGGCACCGGGGAGCTGTTTTTT. Protein: CASSSRGVGTGELFF.

The rearrangement links TRBV27 to TRBJ2-7; 8 bases fit TRBD1. Looked up from germline, CDR1 is MNHEY and CDR2 is SMNVEV (reference sequence). J lost 3 bases, V lost 6 bases, and 7 bases had no gene match. This CDR3 spans 14 amino acids. The CDR3, as DNA: TGTGCCAGCAGCCCCCAGGGGGCCGACTACGAGCAGTACTTC. It codes for CASSPQGADYEQYF.